This record covers a single TCR beta chain. This sample is part of a study of T cell changes during pregnancy in multiple sclerosis. Germline lookup yields CDR1 SGHNT and CDR2 YYREEE (reference sequence). Trimming took 2 bases from V and 2 from J, leaving 8 bases between them. CDR3 length equals 13 residues. Profiled with immunoSEQ multiplex PCR; TCRdb holds only in-frame clones, not every one. The sample contains tens of thousands of clones, 85% to 95% of which appear only once. The TCR comes from a female donor with multiple sclerosis, enrolled in a pregnancy study. Source: CD8+ T cells from peripheral blood mononuclear cells, taken before pregnancy. The chain combines TRBV5-4 with TRBJ2-7; the D gene is possibly TRBD1 (5 bases). The CDR3 DNA reads TGTGCCAGCAGCTTTGACAGAACCTACGAGCAGTACTTC. This gives the protein CASSFDRTYEQYF. Full variable domain (remainder filled in from reference TRBV5-4 and TRBJ2-7): ETGVTQSPTHLIKTRGQQVTLRCSSQSGHNTVSWYQQALGQGPQFIFQYYREEENGRGNFPPRFSGLQFPNYSSELNVNALELDDSALYLCASSFDRTYEQYFGPGTRLTVT.